One TCR beta chain is described in this entry. The data belong to a study of blood T cell repertoires in COVID-19. Across the whole study: Sources were T cells, B-cell-depleted T cells, or PBMCs; the material itself was cDNA or gDNA.

The V gene's germline CDR1 is LNHDA and CDR2 SQIVND (reference sequence). Trimming took off 6 bases at V and 4 bases at J, with 18 bases between the two ends. The CDR3 extends over 15 amino acids. As handled by the study authors: For nucleated cells, counts were estimated from reference gene primer amplification. Assay: immunoSEQ multiplex PCR; the TCRdb copy retains only in-frame clones and omits some. Clone size and V and J calls were adopted from that table, with D and trimming inferred from the DNA. The profile shows 200,000 to 300,000 clones, around 86% of them singletons. This sequence joins TRBV19 and TRBJ1-1, with D possibly TRBD1 on 5 matching bases. Sequences were obtained from peripheral blood. The clonotype originates from a woman aged 25 to 39 who had recovered from COVID-19. CDR3 sequence (DNA): TGTGCCAGTAGCTGGGGCGTTGCTCCGGGCACTGAAGCTTTCTTT. Translated: CASSWGVAPGTEAFF.